This is a list of T cell receptor beta chains from one sample in a study of T cells in Graves' hyperthyroidism and ophthalmopathy. TCRdb called the multiplex PCR reads again in MiXCR, with one record for every CDR3 protein. The data contain 340,000 or so distinct CDR3 sequences, around 16% of them singletons. The sequencing input was blood. These receptors were taken from a man aged 25 to 45 with Graves' hyperthyroidism. The CDR3 runs from the conserved cysteine through the conserved F or W. D genes are given only for firm matches. Not all rows give a size; the values are once, few, many and, for expanded clones, a class.

d_call	clone_size	v_call	j_call	cdr3_nt	cdr3_aa
TRBD1	many	TRBV7-9	TRBJ2-7	TGTGCCAGCAGCTCTGACAGGGGCAAGCAGTACTTC	CASSSDRGKQYF
.	many	TRBV5-1	TRBJ2-3	TGCGCCAGCGCTTCAGGGGCTTTTTTCCGCACAGATACGCAGTATTTT	CASASGAFFRTDTQYF
.	few	TRBV6-1	TRBJ1-2	TGTGCCAGCAGTTCCCAAACTAACTATGGCTACACCTTC	CASSSQTNYGYTF
.	few	TRBV19	TRBJ2-6	TGTGCCAGTAGTAACGACCGGGACTCTGGGGCCAACGTCCTGACTTTC	CASSNDRDSGANVLTF
.	many	TRBV12-3/TRBV12-4	TRBJ1-5	TGTGCCAGCACCACCACGGGGGGCCAGCAGCCCCAGCATTTT	CASTTTGGQQPQHF
TRBD2	few	TRBV27	TRBJ2-3	TGTGCCAGCAGTTTAATTCGACTAGCGGGTACCACAGATACGCAGTATTTT	CASSLIRLAGTTDTQYF
.	few	TRBV6-1	TRBJ1-5	TGTGCCAGCTGGTCGGGGGGGTATCAGCCCCAGCATTTT	CASWSGGYQPQHF
TRBD2	.	TRBV20-1	TRBJ2-7	TGCGGTGCTAGAGGTCGAGCGGGAGTGTTTGAGCAGTACTTC	CGARGRAGVFEQYF
TRBD1	few	TRBV11-1	TRBJ2-7	TGTGCCAGCAGCCGTAGACAGGGGCACTACGAGCAGTACTTC	CASSRRQGHYEQYF
.	many	TRBV2	TRBJ2-7	TGTGCCAGTCTGGGACATTCCTACGAGCAGTACTTC	CASLGHSYEQYF
TRBD2	few	TRBV20-1	TRBJ2-1	TGCAGTGCTGCCGGGACTAGCGGTAAGAACTCCTACAATGAGCAGTTCTTC	CSAAGTSGKNSYNEQFF